Presented here are 9 T cell receptor beta chains from one specimen sequenced in a study of T-cell reconstitution after alpha-beta-depleted transplantation in children. Researchers prepared the TCRbeta library using unique molecular identifiers, the study reports. TCRdb reprocessed the PCR reads with MiXCR, giving one entry per CDR3 protein. The data contain 70,000 to 95,000 distinct CDR3 sequences, 10% to 15% of them seen just once; the ten biggest clones take up about 15%. This specimen consisted of PBMCs from the stem cell graft donor, obtained from the stem cell graft. The receptors stem from a human donor who donated a stem cell graft to a child with inherited bone marrow failure.

This clonotype was counted at least ten times. The rearrangement uses TRBV9 and TRBJ1-2; D is unresolved. The CDR3 contains 13 residues. The germline V gene has CDR1 SGDLS and CDR2 YYNGEE. Between the trimmed V and J ends, which lost 0 bases and 4 bases, there was a span of 7 bases. The CDR3 region has the DNA TGTGCCAGCAGCGTAGCAGCATTCTATGGCTACACCTTC. Translating gives CASSVAAFYGYTF. Based on the CDR3 plus reference TRBV9 and TRBJ1-2, the full variable domain is DSGVTQTPKHLITATGQRVTLRCSPRSGDLSVYWYQQSLDQGLQFLIQYYNGEERAKGNILERFSAQQFPDLHSELNLSSLELGDSALYFCASSVAAFYGYTFGSGTRLTVV.

The genes are TRBV29-1 and TRBJ1-4, with a weak D call TRBD1 (6 bases). The CDR3 spans 13 residues. The V gene's germline CDR1 is SQVTM and CDR2 ANQGSEA. With 4 bases removed from V and 8 bases from J, the gap between germline ends came to 14 bases. CDR3 sequence: CSVAGQGREKLFF. The CDR3 DNA follows: TGCAGCGTTGCGGGGCAGGGGCGGGAAAAACTGTTTTTT.

This clonotype was observed once. This chain uses TRBV29-1 with TRBJ2-2; D is unclear. Germline CDR1 is SQVTM and CDR2 is ANQGSEA. The V and J ends lost 3 bases and 2 bases respectively, with 7 bases between them. The CDR3 totals 13 residues. CDR3 sequence reads: CSVEDGNTGELFF. DNA for the CDR3: TGCAGCGTTGAGGACGGAAACACCGGGGAGCTGTTTTTT.

This clonotype showed up many times. The rearrangement links TRBV5-5 to TRBJ2-1; no clear D gene. Trimming shortened V by 2 bases and J by 1 base, and 10 bases separated the two germline ends. The CDR3 extends over 15 amino acids. Looked up from germline, CDR1 is SGHKS and CDR2 is YYEKEE (reference sequence). The chain's CDR3 is CASSFGRSSYNEQFF. CDR3 sequence (DNA): TGTGCCAGCAGCTTTGGACGTTCGTCCTACAATGAGCAGTTCTTC.

This clonotype was counted ten times or more. This chain links TRBV12-3 or TRBV12-4 with TRBJ2-5; 15 positions match TRBD2. The CDR3 length is 15 residues. Trimming at V came to 6 bases and at J to 3 bases, leaving 2 bases not matched to a gene. This CDR3 is CASRRTSGGEETQYF. The DNA of the CDR3 is TGTGCCAGCAGAAGGACTAGCGGGGGGGAAGAGACCCAGTACTTC.

This clonotype was recorded many times. V and J are TRBV27 and TRBJ2-7; D not resolved. The germline V and J ends were trimmed by 0 bases and 2 bases, with 11 bases remaining between them. CDR3 length equals 15 residues. Germline values: CDR1 MNHEY, CDR2 SMNVEV (reference sequence). The CDR3 DNA is TGTGCCAGCAGTTTATCGTTGGGGAATCCCTACGAGCAGTACTTC. It encodes CASSLSLGNPYEQYF.

This clonotype was recorded many times. The rearrangement uses TRBV19 and TRBJ1-5; no clear D. CDR1 is LNHDA, CDR2 SQIVND, per germline (reference sequence). The CDR3 extends over 15 amino acids. Trimming removed 9 bases at V and 5 bases at J, with 20 bases between. For the CDR3, the DNA is TGTGCCAGCCGCCCAGGCATCTCAAAAGATCAGCCCCAGCATTTT. Translating it yields CASRPGISKDQPQHF.

This chain links TRBV27 with TRBJ2-3, with D tentatively TRBD2 (5 bases). Germline V gene sequence: CDR1 MNHEY, CDR2 SMNVEV (reference sequence). Trimming took off 5 bases at V and 3 bases at J, with 12 bases between the two ends. This CDR3 comprises 14 residues. In DNA, the CDR3 is TGTGCCAGCAGTCAATATCGGGGAACAGATACGCAGTATTTT. Protein: CASSQYRGTDTQYF.

Many counts were recorded for this clonotype. The genes are TRBV20-1 and TRBJ1-4, with TRBD1 matching over 8 bases. CDR1 and CDR2 from the germline V gene are DFQATT and SNEGSKA (reference sequence). The V gene end was trimmed by 1 base and the J gene end by 4 bases; junction bases not matched to a gene: 11. This CDR3 has 17 amino acids. CDR3 amino acids: CSARGWPGGSVNEKLFF. The CDR3 DNA reads as TGCAGTGCTAGAGGATGGCCAGGGGGCTCTGTTAATGAAAAACTGTTTTTT.